This T cell receptor (beta chain) was obtained from a study of intratumoral heterogeneity in liver cancer. Findings and caveats of the study: Significantly more unique clonal expansions occurred in tumor region a than b.

As to this clone: Its specificity is not known.

Clones were read by immunoSEQ multiplex PCR, and TCRdb kept only the in-frame ones, dropping some. The sample yields 5,000 to 7,500 clones, about 72% seen once. V shed 6 bases, J shed 8 bases, and the junction held 6 bases outside the gene matches. This CDR3 has 14 residues. The germline V gene encodes CDR1 MNHEY and CDR2 SVGAGI. Multiple geographically separated regions of the hepatocellular carcinoma nodule were sampled separately. The chain couples TRBV6-5 to TRBJ2-4; the match to TRBD2 covers 11 bases. The receptor's source is a woman aged 70-85 years with hepatocellular carcinoma. The sample here was tumor tissue, taken before any cancer treatment. The CDR3 DNA sequence: TGTGCCAGCAGCCAAACTAGCGGGAGTCACATTCAGTACTTC. Translating gives CASSQTSGSHIQYF.